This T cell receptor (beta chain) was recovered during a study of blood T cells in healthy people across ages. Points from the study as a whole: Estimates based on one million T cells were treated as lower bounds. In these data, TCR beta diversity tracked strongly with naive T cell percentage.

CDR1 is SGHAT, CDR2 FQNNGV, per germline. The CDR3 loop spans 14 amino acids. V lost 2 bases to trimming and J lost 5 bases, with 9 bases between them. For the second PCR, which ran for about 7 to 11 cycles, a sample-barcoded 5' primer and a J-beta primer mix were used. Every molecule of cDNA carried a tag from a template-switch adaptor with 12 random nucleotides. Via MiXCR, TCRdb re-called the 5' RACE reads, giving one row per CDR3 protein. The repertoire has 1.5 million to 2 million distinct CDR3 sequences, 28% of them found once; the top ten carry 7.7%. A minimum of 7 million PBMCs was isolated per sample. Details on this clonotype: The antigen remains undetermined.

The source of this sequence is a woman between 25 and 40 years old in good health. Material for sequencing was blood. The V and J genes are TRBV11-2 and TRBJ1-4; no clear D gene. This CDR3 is CASSLMGPNEKLFF. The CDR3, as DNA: TGTGCCAGCAGCTTAATGGGCCCCAATGAAAAACTGTTTTTT.